The entry below gives a single T cell receptor beta chain sequence along with its context. The antigen this receptor binds is unknown. No clone much larger than this one lies a single base away; base qualities are absent. Patients with a history of autoimmune disease or receiving systemic immunosuppression were excluded from the trial. In every dose cohort, peripheral blood was drawn for TCR sequencing at baseline, cycle 4 day 1, and cycle 7 day 1. Samples came from an open-label, multicenter, first-in-human phase I dose-escalation trial of ivuxolimab. Adults with locally advanced or metastatic head and neck squamous cell, hepatocellular, melanoma or renal cell carcinoma were enrolled in the trial. Before TCR sequencing, CD4+ T cells and CD8+ T cells from peripheral blood were sorted into separate populations. This entry is derived from a study of OX40 agonist ivuxolimab in advanced cancers. About the investigation overall: The costimulatory receptor OX40 (CD134) was targeted by ivuxolimab, a fully human IgG2 agonistic monoclonal antibody. Of the 50 or so patients in dose escalation, about 20 had hepatocellular carcinoma, some 15 had melanoma, 9 had renal cell carcinoma and 9 had head and neck cancer. A male proportion of roughly 80% and a mean age of 60 years, ranging from about 23 to 90, were recorded for the dose-escalation cohort. The point of sequencing TCRbeta in the periphery was to test whether ivuxolimab changed TCR sequence diversity and drove clonal T-cell expansion. Prior anti-PD-1, anti-PD-L1 or anti-CTLA-4 therapy was permitted, and about 40% of dose-escalation patients had received checkpoint inhibitors. The paper describes the monotherapy dose-escalation part (N of about 55 patients) of the phase I trial of ivuxolimab. Intravenous ivuxolimab was administered to patients every 2 weeks at six dose levels: 0.01, 0.1, 0.3, 1.5, 3 and 10 mg/kg. Three dose-escalation patients achieved partial responses, one with hepatocellular carcinoma and two with cutaneous melanoma. The research as a whole found: At doses of 0.1 to 3.0 mg/kg, clonal expansion of both CD4+ and CD8+ blood T cells was observed from baseline to week 6. After ivuxolimab, more expanded clones were found on average in CD8+ T cells than in CD4+ T cells. Partial responders in the 0.1-3.0 mg/kg groups had among the lowest normalized peripheral clonal expansion, especially among CD8+ T cells. Low levels of normalized T-cell clonal expansion were also seen in some patients who did not respond. Antigen specificity was not determined for the clonally expanded peripheral T cells.

Genomic DNA was isolated from the sorted cells so that the TCRbeta CDR3 region could be sequenced. TCRbeta CDR3 regions were sequenced using the immunoSEQ Assay. Drawn from immuneACCESS, this table holds only the in-frame rearrangements with V and J called that TCRdb kept. Clones are partly lost; checked studies trace under half to an unresolved V gene and leave the rest unexplained. This sample lists about 53,000 clones; 85% to 90% were detected once. 11% of the sample is in the top ten clones. From the cysteine up to the phenylalanine, the CDR3 has a length of 12 residues. The retained sequence is limited to the CDR3, 36 bases, with the frame set at the first base. Based on the germline V gene, the CDR1 and CDR2 sequences are MNHEY and SVGAGI. The trim is 0 bases for V and 6 bases for J, with a gap of 3 bases between the germline ends.

Sequencing was performed on CD4+ or CD8+ T cells sorted from blood, taken in a trial of the OX40 agonist ivuxolimab. The sequence was obtained from an adult with an advanced solid tumor such as melanoma, head and neck, liver or kidney cancer. This chain joins TRBV6-5 to TRBJ2-1; the D segment cannot be called with confidence. The sequence in DNA is TGTGCCAGCAGTTACTCCCCCAATGAGCAGTTCTTC. The encoded protein is CASSYSPNEQFF.